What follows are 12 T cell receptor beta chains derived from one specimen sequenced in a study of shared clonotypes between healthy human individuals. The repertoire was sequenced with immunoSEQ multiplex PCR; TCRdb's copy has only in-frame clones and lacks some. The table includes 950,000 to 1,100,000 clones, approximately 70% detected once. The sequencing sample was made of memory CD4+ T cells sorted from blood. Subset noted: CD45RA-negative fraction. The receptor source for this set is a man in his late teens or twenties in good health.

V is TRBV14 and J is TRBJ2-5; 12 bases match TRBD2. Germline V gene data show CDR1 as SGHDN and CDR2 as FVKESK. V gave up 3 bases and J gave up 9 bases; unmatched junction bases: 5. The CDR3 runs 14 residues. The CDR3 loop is CASSQTSGSGAQYF. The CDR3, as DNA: TGTGCCAGCAGCCAGACTAGCGGGAGTGGGGCCCAGTACTTC.

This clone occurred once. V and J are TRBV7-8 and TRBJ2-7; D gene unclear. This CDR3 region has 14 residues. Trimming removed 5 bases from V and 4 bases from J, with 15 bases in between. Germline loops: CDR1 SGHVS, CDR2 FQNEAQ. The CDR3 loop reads CASSHLGNQYEQYF. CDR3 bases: TGTGCCAGCAGCCACCTAGGGAACCAATACGAGCAGTACTTC.

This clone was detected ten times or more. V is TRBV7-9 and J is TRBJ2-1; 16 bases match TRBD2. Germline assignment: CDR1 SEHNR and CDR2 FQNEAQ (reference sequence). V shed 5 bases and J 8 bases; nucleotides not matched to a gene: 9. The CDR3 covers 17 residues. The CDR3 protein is CASSLGTSGGAVDEQFF. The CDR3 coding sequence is TGTGCCAGCAGCCTCGGGACTAGCGGGGGGGCCGTAGATGAGCAGTTCTTC.

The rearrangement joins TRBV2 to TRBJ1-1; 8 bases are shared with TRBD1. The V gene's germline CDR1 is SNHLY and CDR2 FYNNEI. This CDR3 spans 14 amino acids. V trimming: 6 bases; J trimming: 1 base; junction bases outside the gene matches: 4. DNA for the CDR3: TGTGCCAGCAGAACAGGGGGGGGGAACACTGAAGCTTTCTTT. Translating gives CASRTGGGNTEAFF.

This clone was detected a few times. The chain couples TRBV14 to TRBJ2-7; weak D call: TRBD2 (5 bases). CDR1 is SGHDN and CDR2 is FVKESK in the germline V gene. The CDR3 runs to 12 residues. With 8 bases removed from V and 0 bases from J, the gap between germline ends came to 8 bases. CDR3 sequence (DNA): TGTGCCAGCGGGAGCCTCTCCTACGAGCAGTACTTC. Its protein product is CASGSLSYEQYF.

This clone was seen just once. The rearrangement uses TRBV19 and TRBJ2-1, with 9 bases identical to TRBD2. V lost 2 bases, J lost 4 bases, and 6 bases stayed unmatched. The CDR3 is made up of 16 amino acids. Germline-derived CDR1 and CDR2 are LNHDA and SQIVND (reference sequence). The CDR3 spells CASSIKRGVVYNEQFF. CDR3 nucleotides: TGTGCCAGTAGTATAAAGCGGGGGGTGGTGTACAATGAGCAGTTCTTC.

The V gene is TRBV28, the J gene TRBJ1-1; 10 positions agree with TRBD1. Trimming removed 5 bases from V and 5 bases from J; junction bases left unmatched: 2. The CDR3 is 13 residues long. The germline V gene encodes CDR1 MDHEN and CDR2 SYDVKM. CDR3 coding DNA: TGTGCCAGCAGTCGGGACAGGGGAACTGAAGCTTTCTTT. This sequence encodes CASSRDRGTEAFF.

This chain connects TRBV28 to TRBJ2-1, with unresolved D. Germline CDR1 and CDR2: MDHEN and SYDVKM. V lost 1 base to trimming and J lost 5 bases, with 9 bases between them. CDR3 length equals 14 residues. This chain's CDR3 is CASSLSRANNEQFF. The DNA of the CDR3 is TGTGCCAGCAGTTTATCCCGGGCTAACAATGAGCAGTTCTTC.

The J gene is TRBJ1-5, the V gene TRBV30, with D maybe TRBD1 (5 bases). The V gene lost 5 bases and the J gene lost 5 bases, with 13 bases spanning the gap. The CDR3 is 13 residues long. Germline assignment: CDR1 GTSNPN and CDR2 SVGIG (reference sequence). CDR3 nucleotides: TGTGCCTGGGGGCCAGACAGAGATCAGCCCCAGCATTTT. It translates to CAWGPDRDQPQHF.

CDR3 amino acids: CASSREGTVKGDTIYF. The DNA of the CDR3 is TGCGCCAGCAGCCGGGAGGGGACAGTAAAAGGAGACACCATATATTTT. The chain couples TRBV4-1 to TRBJ1-3; 7 positions match TRBD1. The CDR3 length is 16 residues. Trimming removed 4 bases from V and 8 bases from J; junction bases left unmatched: 14. Per the germline V gene, CDR1 is MGHRA and CDR2 is YSYEKL.

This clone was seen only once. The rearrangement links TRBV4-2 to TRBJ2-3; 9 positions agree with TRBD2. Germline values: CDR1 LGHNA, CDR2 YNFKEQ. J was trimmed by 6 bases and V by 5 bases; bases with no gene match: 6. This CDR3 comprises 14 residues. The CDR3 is CASSTRGGDDTQYF. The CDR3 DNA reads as TGTGCCAGCAGCACGCGGGGGGGCGACGATACGCAGTATTTT.

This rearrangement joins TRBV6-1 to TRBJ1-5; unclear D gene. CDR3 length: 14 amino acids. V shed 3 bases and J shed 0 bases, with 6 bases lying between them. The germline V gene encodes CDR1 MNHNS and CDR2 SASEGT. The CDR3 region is CASSDVYSNQPQHF. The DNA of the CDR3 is TGTGCCAGCAGTGATGTTTATAGCAATCAGCCCCAGCATTTT.